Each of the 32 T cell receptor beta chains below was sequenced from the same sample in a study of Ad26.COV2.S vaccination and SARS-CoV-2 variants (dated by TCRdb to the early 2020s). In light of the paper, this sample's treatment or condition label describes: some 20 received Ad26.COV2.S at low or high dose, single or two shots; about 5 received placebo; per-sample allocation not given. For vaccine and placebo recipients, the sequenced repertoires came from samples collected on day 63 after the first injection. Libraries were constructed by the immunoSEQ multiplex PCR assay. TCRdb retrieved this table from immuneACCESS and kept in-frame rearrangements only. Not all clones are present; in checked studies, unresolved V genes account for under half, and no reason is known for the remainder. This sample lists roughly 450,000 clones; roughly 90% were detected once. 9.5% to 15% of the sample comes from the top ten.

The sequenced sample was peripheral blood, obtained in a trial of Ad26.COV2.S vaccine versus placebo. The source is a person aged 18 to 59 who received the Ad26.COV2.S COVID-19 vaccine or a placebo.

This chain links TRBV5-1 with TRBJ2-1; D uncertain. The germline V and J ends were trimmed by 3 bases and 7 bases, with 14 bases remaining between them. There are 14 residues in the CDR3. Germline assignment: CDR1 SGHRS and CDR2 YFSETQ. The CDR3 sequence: CASSSQAGMNEQFF. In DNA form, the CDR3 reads TGCGCCAGCAGCTCCCAGGCCGGAATGAATGAGCAGTTCTTC. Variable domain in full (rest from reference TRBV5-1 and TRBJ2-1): KAGVTQTPRYLIKTRGQQVTLSCSPISGHRSVSWYQQTPGQGLQFLFEYFSETQRNKGNFPGRFSGRQFSNSRSEMNVSTLELGDSALYLCASSSQAGMNEQFFGPGTRLTVL.

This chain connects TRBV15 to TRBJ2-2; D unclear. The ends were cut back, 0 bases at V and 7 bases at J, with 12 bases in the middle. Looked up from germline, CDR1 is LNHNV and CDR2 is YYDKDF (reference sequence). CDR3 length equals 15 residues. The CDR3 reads CATSRDKESIGELFF. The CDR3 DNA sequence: TGTGCCACCAGCAGAGATAAAGAATCAATCGGGGAGCTGTTTTTT. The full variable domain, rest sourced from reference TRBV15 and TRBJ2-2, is DAMVIQNPRYQVTQFGKPVTLSCSQTLNHNVMYWYQQKSSQAPKLLFHYYDKDFNNEADTPDNFQSRRPNTSFCFLDIRSPGLGDTAMYLCATSRDKESIGELFFGEGSRLTVL.

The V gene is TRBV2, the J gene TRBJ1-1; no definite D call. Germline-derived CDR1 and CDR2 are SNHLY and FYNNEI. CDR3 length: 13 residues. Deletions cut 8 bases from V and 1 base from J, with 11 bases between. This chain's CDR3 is CASGPHPNTEAFF. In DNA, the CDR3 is TGTGCCAGCGGTCCCCACCCGAACACTGAAGCTTTCTTT.

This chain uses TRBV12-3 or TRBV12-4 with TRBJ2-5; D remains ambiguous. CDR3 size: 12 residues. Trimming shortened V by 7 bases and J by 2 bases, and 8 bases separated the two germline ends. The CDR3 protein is CASTDGQETQYF. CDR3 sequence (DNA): TGTGCCAGCACGGACGGACAAGAGACCCAGTACTTC.

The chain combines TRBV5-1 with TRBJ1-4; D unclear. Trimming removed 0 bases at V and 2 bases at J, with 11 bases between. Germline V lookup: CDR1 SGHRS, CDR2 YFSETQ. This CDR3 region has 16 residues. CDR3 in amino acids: CASSLDGGKTNEKLFF. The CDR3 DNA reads TGCGCCAGCAGCTTGGACGGAGGGAAGACTAATGAAAAACTGTTTTTT.

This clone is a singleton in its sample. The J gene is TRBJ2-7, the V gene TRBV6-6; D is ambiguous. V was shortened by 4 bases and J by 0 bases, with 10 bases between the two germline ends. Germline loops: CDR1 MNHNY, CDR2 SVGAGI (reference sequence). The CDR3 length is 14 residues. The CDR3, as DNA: TGTGCCAGCAGTTCCCCCCTACACTCCTACGAGCAGTACTTC. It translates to CASSSPLHSYEQYF.

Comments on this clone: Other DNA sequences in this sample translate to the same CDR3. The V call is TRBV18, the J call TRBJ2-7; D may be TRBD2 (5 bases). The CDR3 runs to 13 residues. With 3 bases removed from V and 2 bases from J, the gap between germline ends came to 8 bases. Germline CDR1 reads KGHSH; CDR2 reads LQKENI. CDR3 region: CASSPGGTYEQYF. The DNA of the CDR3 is TGTGCCAGCTCACCCGGAGGAACCTACGAGCAGTACTTC.

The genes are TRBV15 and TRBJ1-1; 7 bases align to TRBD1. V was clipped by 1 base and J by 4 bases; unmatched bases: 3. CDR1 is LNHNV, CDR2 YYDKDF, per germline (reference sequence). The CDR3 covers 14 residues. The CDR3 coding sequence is TGTGCCACCAGCAGAGGACAGGGTGGCACTGAAGCTTTCTTT. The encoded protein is CATSRGQGGTEAFF.

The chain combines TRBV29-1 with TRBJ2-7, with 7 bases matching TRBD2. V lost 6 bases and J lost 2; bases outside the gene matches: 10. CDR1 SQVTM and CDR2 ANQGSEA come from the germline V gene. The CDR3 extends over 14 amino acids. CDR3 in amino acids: CSVALGGATYEQYF. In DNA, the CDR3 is TGCAGCGTAGCCTTGGGAGGGGCTACCTACGAGCAGTACTTC.

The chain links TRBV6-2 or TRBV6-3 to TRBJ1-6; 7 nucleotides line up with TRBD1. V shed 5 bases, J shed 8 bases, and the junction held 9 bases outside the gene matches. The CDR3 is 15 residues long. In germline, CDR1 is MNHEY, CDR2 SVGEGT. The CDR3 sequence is CASSHTGTVDSPLHF. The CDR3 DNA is TGTGCCAGCAGTCATACCGGGACAGTCGATTCACCCCTCCACTTT.

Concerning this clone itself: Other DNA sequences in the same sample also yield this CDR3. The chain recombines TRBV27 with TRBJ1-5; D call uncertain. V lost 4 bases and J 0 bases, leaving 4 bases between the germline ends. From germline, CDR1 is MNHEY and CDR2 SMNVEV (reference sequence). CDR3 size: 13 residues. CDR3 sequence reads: CASSSDSNQPQHF. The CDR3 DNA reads TGTGCCAGCAGTTCCGATAGCAATCAGCCCCAGCATTTT.

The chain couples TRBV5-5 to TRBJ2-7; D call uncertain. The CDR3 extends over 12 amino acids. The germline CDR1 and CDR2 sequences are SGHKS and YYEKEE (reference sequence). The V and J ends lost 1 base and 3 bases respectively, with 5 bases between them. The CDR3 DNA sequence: TGTGCCAGCAGCTTGACCTACTACGAGCAGTACTTC. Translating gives CASSLTYYEQYF.

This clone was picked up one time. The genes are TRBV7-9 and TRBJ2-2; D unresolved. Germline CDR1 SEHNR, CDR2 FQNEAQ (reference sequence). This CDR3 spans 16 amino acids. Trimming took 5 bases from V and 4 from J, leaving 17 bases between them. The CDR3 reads CASSPRPRVATGELFF. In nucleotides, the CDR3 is TGTGCCAGCAGCCCCAGGCCCCGAGTCGCCACCGGGGAGCTGTTTTTT.

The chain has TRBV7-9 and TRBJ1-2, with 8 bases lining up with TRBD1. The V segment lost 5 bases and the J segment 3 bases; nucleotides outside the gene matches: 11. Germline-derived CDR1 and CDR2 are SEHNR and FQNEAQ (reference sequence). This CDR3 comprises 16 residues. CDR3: CASSGGHGQGDYGYTF. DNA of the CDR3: TGTGCCAGCAGCGGCGGCCACGGACAGGGAGACTATGGCTACACCTTC.

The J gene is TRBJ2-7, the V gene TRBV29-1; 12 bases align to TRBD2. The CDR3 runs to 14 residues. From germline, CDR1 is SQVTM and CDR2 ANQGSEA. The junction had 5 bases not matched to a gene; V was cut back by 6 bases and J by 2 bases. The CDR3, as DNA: TGCAGCGTAGTGACTAGCGGGAGAGCCTACGAGCAGTACTTC. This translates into CSVVTSGRAYEQYF.

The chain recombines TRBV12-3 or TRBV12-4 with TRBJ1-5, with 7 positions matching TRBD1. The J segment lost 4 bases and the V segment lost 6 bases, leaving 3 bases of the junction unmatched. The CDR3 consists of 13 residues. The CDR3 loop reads CASSSGQNQPQHF. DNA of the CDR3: TGTGCCAGCAGCTCGGGACAGAATCAGCCCCAGCATTTT.

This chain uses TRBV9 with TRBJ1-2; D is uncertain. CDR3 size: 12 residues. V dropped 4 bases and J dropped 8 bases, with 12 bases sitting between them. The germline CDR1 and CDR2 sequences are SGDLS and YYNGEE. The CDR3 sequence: CASSLAGRGYTF. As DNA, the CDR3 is TGTGCCAGCAGCCTGGCCGGCCGGGGCTACACCTTC.

The CDR3 loop reads CASTAGVGKGEQFF. The CDR3 coding sequence is TGTGCCAGTACAGCGGGCGTGGGGAAGGGGGAGCAGTTCTTC. The chain has TRBV28 and TRBJ2-1, with D perhaps TRBD2 (6 bases). The germline V gene encodes CDR1 MDHEN and CDR2 SYDVKM. The V gene lost 9 bases and the J gene lost 10 bases, with 22 bases spanning the gap. The CDR3 runs to 14 residues.

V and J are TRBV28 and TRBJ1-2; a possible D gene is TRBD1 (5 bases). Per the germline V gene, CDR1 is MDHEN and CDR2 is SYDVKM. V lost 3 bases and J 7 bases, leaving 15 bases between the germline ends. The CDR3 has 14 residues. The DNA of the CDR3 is TGTGCCAGCAGTTTTTCTTGGGGACGCGGTGGCTACACCTTC. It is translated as CASSFSWGRGGYTF.

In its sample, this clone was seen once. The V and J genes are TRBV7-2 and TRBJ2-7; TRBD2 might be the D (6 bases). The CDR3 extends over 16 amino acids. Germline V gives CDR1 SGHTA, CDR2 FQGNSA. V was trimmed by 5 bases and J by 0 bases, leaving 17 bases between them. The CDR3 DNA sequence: TGTGCCAGCAGCCTACCCCGAACTAGCAGCTCCTACGAGCAGTACTTC. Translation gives CASSLPRTSSSYEQYF.

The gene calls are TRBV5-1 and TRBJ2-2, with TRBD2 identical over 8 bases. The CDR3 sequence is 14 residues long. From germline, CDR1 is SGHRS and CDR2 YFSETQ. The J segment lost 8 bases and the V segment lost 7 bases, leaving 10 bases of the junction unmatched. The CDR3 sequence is CASAVAGGLGELFF. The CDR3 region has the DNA TGCGCCAGCGCGGTCGCGGGGGGCCTGGGGGAGCTGTTTTTT.

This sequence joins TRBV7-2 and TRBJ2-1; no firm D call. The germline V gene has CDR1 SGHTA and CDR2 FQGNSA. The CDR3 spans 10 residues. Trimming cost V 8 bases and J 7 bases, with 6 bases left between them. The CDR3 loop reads CASGGNEQFF. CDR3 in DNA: TGTGCCAGCGGTGGGAATGAGCAGTTCTTC.

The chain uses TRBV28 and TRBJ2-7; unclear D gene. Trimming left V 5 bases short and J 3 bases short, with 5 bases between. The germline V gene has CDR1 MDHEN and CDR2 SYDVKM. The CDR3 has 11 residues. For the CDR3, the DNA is TGTGCCAGCAGTGGTAACTACGAGCAGTACTTC. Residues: CASSGNYEQYF. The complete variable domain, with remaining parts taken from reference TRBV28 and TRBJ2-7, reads DVKVTQSSRYLVKRTGEKVFLECVQDMDHENMFWYRQDPGLGLRLIYFSYDVKMKEKGDIPEGYSVSREKKERFSLILESASTNQTSMYLCASSGNYEQYFGPGTRLTVT.

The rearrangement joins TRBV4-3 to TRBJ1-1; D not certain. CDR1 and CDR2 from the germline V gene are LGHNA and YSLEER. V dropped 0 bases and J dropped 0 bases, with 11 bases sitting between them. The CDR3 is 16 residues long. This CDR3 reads CASSQDMGRMNTEAFF. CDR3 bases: TGCGCCAGCAGCCAAGATATGGGCAGGATGAACACTGAAGCTTTCTTT.

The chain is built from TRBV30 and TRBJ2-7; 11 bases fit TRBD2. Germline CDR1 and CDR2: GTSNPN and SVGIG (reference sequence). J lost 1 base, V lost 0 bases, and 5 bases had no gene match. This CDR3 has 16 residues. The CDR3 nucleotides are TGTGCCTGGAGTGTGGCTAGCGGGAGGTTTTCCTACGAGCAGTACTTC. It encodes CAWSVASGRFSYEQYF. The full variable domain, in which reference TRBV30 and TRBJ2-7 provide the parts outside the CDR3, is SQTIHQWPATLVQPVGSPLSLECTVEGTSNPNLYWYRQAAGRGLQLLFYSVGIGQISSEVPQNLSASRPQDRQFILSSKKLLLSDSGFYLCAWSVASGRFSYEQYFGPGTRLTVT.

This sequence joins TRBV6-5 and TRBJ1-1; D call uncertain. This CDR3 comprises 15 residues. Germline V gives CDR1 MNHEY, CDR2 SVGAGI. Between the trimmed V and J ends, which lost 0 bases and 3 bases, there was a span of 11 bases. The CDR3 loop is CASSYSYGRDTEAFF. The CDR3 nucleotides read TGTGCCAGCAGTTACTCATACGGGCGGGACACTGAAGCTTTCTTT.

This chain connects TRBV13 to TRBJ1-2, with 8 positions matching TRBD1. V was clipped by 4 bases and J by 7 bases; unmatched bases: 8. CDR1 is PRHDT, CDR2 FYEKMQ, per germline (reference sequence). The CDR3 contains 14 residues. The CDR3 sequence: CASSSQGAISGYTF. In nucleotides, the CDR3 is TGTGCCAGCAGCTCGCAGGGGGCAATCTCTGGCTACACCTTC.

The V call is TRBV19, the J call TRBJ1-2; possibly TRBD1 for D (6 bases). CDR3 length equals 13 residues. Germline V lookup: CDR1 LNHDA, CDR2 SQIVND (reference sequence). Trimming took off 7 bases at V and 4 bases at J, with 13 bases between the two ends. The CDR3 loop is CASTWGAGYGYTF. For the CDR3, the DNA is TGTGCCAGTACTTGGGGGGCCGGCTATGGCTACACCTTC.

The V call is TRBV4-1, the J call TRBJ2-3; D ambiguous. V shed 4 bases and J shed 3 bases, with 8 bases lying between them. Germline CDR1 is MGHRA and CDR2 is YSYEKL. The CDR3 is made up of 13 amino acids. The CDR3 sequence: CASSPGGTDTQYF. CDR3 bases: TGCGCCAGCAGCCCGGGCGGTACAGATACGCAGTATTTT.

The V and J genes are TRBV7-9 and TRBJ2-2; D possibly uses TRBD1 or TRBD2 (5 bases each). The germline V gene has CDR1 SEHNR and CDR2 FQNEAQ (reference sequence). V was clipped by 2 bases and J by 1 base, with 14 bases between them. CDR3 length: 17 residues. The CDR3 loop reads CASSLILGEQNTGELFF. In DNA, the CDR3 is TGTGCCAGCAGCTTAATTTTGGGGGAACAGAACACCGGGGAGCTGTTTTTT.

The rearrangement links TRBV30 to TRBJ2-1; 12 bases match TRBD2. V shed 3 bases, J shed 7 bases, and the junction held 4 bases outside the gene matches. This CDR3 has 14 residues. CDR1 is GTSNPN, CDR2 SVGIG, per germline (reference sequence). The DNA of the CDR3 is TGTGCCTGGAGGAGACTAGCGGGGGAGAATGAGCAGTTCTTC. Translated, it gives CAWRRLAGENEQFF. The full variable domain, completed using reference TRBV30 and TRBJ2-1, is SQTIHQWPATLVQPVGSPLSLECTVEGTSNPNLYWYRQAAGRGLQLLFYSVGIGQISSEVPQNLSASRPQDRQFILSSKKLLLSDSGFYLCAWRRLAGENEQFFGPGTRLTVL.

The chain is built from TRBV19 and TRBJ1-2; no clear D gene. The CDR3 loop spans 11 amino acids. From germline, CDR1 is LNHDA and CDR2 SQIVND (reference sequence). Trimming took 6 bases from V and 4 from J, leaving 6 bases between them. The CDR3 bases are TGTGCCAGTAGATGGGGCTATGGCTACACCTTC. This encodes CASRWGYGYTF.